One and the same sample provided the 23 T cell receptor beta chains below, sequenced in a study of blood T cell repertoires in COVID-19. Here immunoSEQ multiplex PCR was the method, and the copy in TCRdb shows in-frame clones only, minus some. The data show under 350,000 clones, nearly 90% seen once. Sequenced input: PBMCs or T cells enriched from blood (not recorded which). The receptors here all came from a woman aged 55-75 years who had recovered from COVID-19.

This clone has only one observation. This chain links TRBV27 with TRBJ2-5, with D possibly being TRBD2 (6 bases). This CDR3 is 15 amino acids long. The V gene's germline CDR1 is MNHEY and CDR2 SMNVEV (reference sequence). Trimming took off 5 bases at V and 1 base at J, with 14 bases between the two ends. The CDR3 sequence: CASSPSLATQETQYF. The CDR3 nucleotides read TGTGCCAGCAGTCCGAGCCTAGCGACCCAAGAGACCCAGTACTTC.

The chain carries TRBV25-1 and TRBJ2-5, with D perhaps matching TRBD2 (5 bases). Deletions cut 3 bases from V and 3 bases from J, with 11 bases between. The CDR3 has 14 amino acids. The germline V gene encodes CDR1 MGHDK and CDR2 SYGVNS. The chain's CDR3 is CASSDVWGEETQYF. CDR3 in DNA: TGTGCCAGCAGTGATGTCTGGGGAGAAGAGACCCAGTACTTC.

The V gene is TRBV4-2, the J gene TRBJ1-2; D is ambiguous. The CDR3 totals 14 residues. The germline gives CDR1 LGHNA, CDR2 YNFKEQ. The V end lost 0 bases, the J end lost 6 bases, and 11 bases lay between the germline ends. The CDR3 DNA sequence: TGTGCCAGCAGCCAAGATGAAAGGGAGGATGGCTACACCTTC. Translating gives CASSQDEREDGYTF.

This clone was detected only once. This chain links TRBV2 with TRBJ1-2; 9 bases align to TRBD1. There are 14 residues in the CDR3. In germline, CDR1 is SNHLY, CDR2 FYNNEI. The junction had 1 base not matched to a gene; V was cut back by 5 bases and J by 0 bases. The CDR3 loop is CASSRQGANYGYTF. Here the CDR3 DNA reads TGTGCCAGCAGTCGACAGGGGGCTAACTATGGCTACACCTTC.

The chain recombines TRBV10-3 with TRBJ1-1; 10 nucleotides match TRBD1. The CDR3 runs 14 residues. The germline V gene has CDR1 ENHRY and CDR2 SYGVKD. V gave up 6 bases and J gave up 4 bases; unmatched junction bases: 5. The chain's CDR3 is CAIRGQGSSTEAFF. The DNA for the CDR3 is TGTGCCATCAGGGGACAGGGGTCTAGCACTGAAGCTTTCTTT.

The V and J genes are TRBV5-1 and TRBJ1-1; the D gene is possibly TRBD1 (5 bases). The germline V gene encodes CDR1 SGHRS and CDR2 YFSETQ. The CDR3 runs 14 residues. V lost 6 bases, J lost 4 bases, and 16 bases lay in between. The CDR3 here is CASTPGALGTEAFF. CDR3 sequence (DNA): TGCGCCAGCACACCTGGGGCTCTGGGCACTGAAGCTTTCTTT.

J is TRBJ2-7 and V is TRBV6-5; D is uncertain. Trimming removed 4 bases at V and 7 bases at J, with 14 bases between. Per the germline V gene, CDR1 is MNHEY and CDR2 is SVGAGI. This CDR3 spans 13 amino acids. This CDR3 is CASSSTEVQEQYF. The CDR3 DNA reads TGTGCCAGCAGTTCGACCGAGGTGCAAGAGCAGTACTTC.

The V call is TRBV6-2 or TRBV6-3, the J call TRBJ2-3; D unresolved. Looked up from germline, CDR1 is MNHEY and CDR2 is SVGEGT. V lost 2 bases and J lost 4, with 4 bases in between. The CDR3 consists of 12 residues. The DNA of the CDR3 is TGTGCCAGCAGTTACGGCCCAGATACGCAGTATTTT. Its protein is CASSYGPDTQYF.

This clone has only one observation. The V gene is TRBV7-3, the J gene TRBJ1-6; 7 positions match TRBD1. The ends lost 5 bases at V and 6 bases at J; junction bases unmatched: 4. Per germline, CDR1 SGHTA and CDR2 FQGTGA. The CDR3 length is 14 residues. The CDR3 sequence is CASSLGTVNSPLHF. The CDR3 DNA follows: TGTGCCAGCAGCCTTGGGACAGTTAATTCACCCCTCCACTTT.

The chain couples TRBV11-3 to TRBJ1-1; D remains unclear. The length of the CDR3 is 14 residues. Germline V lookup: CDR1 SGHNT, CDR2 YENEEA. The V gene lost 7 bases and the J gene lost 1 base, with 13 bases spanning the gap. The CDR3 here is CASNNAGGNTEAFF. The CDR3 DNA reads TGTGCCAGCAACAACGCGGGAGGGAACACTGAAGCTTTCTTT. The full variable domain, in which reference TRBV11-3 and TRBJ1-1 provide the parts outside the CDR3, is EAGVVQSPRYKIIEKKQPVAFWCNPISGHNTLYWYLQNLGQGPELLIRYENEEAVDDSQLPKDRFSAERLKGVDSTLKIQPAELGDSAVYLCASNNAGGNTEAFFGQGTRLTVV.

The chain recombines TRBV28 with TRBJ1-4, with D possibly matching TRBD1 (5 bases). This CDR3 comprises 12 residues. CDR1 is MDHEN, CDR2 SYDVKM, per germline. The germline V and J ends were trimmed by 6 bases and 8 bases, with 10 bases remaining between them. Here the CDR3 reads CASSPGGEKLFF. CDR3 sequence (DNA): TGTGCCAGCAGCCCGGGGGGAGAAAAACTGTTTTTT.

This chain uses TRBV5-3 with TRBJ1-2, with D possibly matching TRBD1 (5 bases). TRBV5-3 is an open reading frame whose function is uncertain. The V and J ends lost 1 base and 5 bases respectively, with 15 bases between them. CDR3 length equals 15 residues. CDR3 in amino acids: CARSLLCGGRYGYTF. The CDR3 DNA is TGTGCCAGAAGCTTGTTGTGCGGGGGAAGGTATGGCTACACCTTC.

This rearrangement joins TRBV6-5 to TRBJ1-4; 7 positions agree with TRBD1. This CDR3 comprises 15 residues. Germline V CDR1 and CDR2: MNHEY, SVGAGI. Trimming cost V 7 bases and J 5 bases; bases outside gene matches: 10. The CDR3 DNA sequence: TGTGCCAGCACCGCGCGGACAGGAAGAAATGAAAAACTGTTTTTT. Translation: CASTARTGRNEKLFF.

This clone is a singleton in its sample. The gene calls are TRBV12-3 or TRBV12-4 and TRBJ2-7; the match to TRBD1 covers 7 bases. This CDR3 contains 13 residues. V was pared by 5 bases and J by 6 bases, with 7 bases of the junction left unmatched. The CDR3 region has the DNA TGTGCCAGCAGTCAAGACAGGGTACGCGAGCAGTACTTC. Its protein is CASSQDRVREQYF.

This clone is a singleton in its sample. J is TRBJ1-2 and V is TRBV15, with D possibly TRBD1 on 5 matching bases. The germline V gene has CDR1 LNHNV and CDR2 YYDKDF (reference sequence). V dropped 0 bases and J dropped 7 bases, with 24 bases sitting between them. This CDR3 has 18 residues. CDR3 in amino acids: CATSREVGRGALFVGYTF. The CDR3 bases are TGTGCCACCAGCAGAGAGGTGGGAAGGGGCGCGCTATTTGTTGGCTACACCTTC.

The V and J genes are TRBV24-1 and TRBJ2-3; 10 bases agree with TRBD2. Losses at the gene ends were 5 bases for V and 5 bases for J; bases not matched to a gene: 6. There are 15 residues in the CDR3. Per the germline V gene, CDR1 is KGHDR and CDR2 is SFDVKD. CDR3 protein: CATSGTSGTGDTQYF. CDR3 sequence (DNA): TGTGCCACCAGTGGAACTAGCGGGACGGGAGATACGCAGTATTTT.

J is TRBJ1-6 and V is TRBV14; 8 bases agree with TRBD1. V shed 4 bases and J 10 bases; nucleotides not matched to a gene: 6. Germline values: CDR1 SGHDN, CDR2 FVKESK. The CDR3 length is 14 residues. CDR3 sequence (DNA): TGTGCCAGCAGCCTCTACAGGGGGAACTCACCCCTCCACTTT. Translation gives CASSLYRGNSPLHF.

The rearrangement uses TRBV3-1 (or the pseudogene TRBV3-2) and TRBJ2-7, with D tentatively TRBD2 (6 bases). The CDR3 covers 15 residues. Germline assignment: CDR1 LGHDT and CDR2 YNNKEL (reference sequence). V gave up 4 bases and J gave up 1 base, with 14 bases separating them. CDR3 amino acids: CASSPRAAGSYEQYF. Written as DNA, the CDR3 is TGTGCCAGCAGCCCCCGTGCCGCGGGATCCTACGAGCAGTACTTC.

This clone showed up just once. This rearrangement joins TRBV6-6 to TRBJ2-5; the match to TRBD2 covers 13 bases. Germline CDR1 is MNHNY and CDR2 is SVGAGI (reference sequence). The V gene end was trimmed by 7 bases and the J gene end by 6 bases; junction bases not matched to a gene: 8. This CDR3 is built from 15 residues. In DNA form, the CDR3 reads TGTGCCAGCACCGGACTAGCGGGAGAGGGGAAGACCCAGTACTTC. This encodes CASTGLAGEGKTQYF.

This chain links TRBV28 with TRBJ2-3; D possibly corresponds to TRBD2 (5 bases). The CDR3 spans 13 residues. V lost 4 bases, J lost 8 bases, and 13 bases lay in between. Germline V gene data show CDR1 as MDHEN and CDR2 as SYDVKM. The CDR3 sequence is CASSSGLPSTQYF. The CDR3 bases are TGTGCCAGCAGTTCCGGACTCCCGAGTACGCAGTATTTT. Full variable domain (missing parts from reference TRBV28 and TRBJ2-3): DVKVTQSSRYLVKRTGEKVFLECVQDMDHENMFWYRQDPGLGLRLIYFSYDVKMKEKGDIPEGYSVSREKKERFSLILESASTNQTSMYLCASSSGLPSTQYFGPGTRLTVL.

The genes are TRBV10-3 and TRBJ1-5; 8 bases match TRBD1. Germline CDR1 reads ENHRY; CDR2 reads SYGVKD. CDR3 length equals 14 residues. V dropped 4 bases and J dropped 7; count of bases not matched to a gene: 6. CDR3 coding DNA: TGTGCCATCAGTGCCCAGGGGGCAGGGCAGCCCCAGCATTTT. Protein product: CAISAQGAGQPQHF.

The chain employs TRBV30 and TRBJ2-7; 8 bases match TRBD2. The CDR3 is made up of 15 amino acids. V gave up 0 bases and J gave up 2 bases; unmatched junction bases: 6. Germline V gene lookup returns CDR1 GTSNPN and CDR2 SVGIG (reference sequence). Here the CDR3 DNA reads TGTGCCTGGAGTGTAGGGCTAGCGGGTACCTACGAGCAGTACTTC. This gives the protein CAWSVGLAGTYEQYF.

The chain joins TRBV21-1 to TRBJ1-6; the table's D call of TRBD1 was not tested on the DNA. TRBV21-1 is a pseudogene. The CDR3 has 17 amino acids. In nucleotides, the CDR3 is TGTGCCAGCAGCATTGAATATAGGGGAAAGCCTGATTCACCCCTCCACTTT. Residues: CASSIEYRGKPDSPLHF.